Following are 22 T cell receptor beta chains from one sample sequenced in a study of blood T cell repertoires in COVID-19. Generated by immunoSEQ multiplex PCR, the TCRdb table keeps only in-frame clones and is missing some. The table has over 250,000 clones, about 87% seen once. Sequencing input: peripheral blood. These receptors all come from a woman between 40 and 55 years old who had recovered from COVID-19.

This rearrangement joins TRBV10-1 to TRBJ2-3; 8 bases are shared with TRBD2. The CDR3 is 15 amino acids. Germline V gene lookup returns CDR1 WNHNN and CDR2 SYGVQD (reference sequence). After removal of 6 bases from V and 0 bases from J, the junction contained 5 bases not matched to a gene. As DNA, the CDR3 is TGCGCCAGCAGCGGGACTAGGACGAGCACAGATACGCAGTATTTT. Protein product: CASSGTRTSTDTQYF.

The chain's CDR3 is CASSQDLSVQGEDTQYF. For the CDR3, the DNA is TGTGCCAGCAGCCAAGATCTAAGTGTGCAGGGTGAAGATACGCAGTATTTT. The V call is TRBV4-2, the J call TRBJ2-3, with D possibly being TRBD1 (5 bases). From germline, CDR1 is LGHNA and CDR2 YNFKEQ. V lost 0 bases to trimming and J lost 5 bases, with 18 bases between them. The CDR3 is 17 amino acids.

This chain uses TRBV5-6 with TRBJ2-1; D gene unclear. There are 14 residues in the CDR3. Trimming removed 0 bases from V and 3 bases from J, with 7 bases in between. Germline V gene sequence: CDR1 SGHDT, CDR2 YYEEEE. The CDR3 loop is CASSLGSIYNEQFF. DNA of the CDR3: TGTGCCAGCAGCTTGGGGTCTATCTACAATGAGCAGTTCTTC.

This clone appeared many times. The chain has TRBV7-2 and TRBJ2-7; 8 bases fit TRBD1. This CDR3 is 16 amino acids long. The germline V gene encodes CDR1 SGHTA and CDR2 FQGNSA. V lost 5 bases and J lost 1; bases outside the gene matches: 10. The CDR3 DNA reads as TGTGCCAGCAGCCCCGGGACAGGAGGGCCATCCTACGAGCAGTACTTC. It specifies CASSPGTGGPSYEQYF. Complete variable domain (other parts from reference TRBV7-2 and TRBJ2-7): GAGVSQSPSNKVTEKGKDVELRCDPISGHTALYWYRQSLGQGLEFLIYFQGNSAPDKSGLPSDRFSAERTGGSVSTLTIQRTQQEDSAVYLCASSPGTGGPSYEQYFGPGTRLTVT.

The gene calls are TRBV3-1 (or the pseudogene TRBV3-2) and TRBJ2-5; D possibly corresponds to TRBD1 (7 bases). Trimming left V 0 bases short and J 7 bases short, with 21 bases between. CDR1 LGHDT and CDR2 YNNKEL come from the germline V gene (reference sequence). The CDR3 runs 17 residues. The CDR3 sequence: CASSQDLEGARFGTQYF. The CDR3 DNA is TGTGCCAGCAGCCAAGATTTGGAGGGGGCTAGGTTCGGGACCCAGTACTTC.

This clone was observed once. This chain links TRBV11-3 with TRBJ2-5, with D unresolved. Germline CDR1 and CDR2: SGHNT and YENEEA. Trimming cost V 3 bases and J 1 base, with 6 bases left between them. This CDR3 is 13 amino acids long. The CDR3 loop reads CASSFSFQETQYF. CDR3 coding DNA: TGTGCCAGCAGCTTCAGTTTCCAAGAGACCCAGTACTTC.

This clone has only one observation. The chain links TRBV2 to TRBJ1-2; D possibly corresponds to TRBD1 (6 bases). Germline CDR1 reads SNHLY; CDR2 reads FYNNEI. CDR3 size: 14 residues. The V and J ends lost 10 bases and 8 bases respectively, with 23 bases between them. CDR3 in amino acids: CAIHGNRDIGGYTF. The CDR3 nucleotides read TGTGCCATCCACGGGAACAGGGACATTGGAGGCTACACCTTC.

This sequence joins TRBV4-3 and TRBJ2-1; D might be TRBD2 (5 bases). V dropped 0 bases and J dropped 2 bases, with 14 bases sitting between them. The CDR3 consists of 17 residues. CDR1 LGHNA and CDR2 YSLEER come from the germline V gene. The CDR3, as DNA: TGCGCCAGCAGCCAAGATCGACATAGAGGGACCTACAATGAGCAGTTCTTC. This translates into CASSQDRHRGTYNEQFF.

The chain recombines TRBV6-5 with TRBJ2-1, with a possible D match to TRBD2 (5 bases). The V gene's germline CDR1 is MNHEY and CDR2 SVGAGI. V lost 7 bases and J 8 bases, leaving 18 bases between the germline ends. The CDR3 has 14 residues. The CDR3 region has the DNA TGTGCCAGCATTGGAAGGGTAGCGATCGATGAGCAGTTCTTC. Translation gives CASIGRVAIDEQFF.

This chain connects TRBV29-1 to TRBJ1-1; TRBD1 aligns across 7 bases. CDR3 length: 13 residues. J gave up 2 bases and V 4 bases, and 4 bases lay outside the gene matches. The germline V gene encodes CDR1 SQVTM and CDR2 ANQGSEA. CDR3 in DNA: TGCAGCGTTGTGGGACAGCCCAACACTGAAGCTTTCTTT. Residues: CSVVGQPNTEAFF.

The V gene is TRBV28, the J gene TRBJ1-2; D is perhaps TRBD1 (5 bases). The CDR3 contains 13 residues. V lost 2 bases and J lost 4, with 8 bases in between. Germline V gene lookup returns CDR1 MDHEN and CDR2 SYDVKM. The DNA for the CDR3 is TGTGCCAGCAGTTTAGCCCAGGGCTATGGCTACACCTTC. Translated, it gives CASSLAQGYGYTF.

This chain connects TRBV2 to TRBJ2-5, with 7 bases that match TRBD1. V lost 5 bases, J lost 4 bases, and 7 bases stayed unmatched. Germline V gene lookup returns CDR1 SNHLY and CDR2 FYNNEI. The length of the CDR3 is 14 residues. The CDR3, as DNA: TGTGCCAGCAGTAGAACAGGGGAACCAGAGACCCAGTACTTC. Translated, it gives CASSRTGEPETQYF.

CDR3 nucleotides: TGTGCCAGCAGCCTCAGCGCGGGAAACATTCAGTACTTC. Protein: CASSLSAGNIQYF. This chain uses TRBV3-1 (or the pseudogene TRBV3-2) with TRBJ2-4, with D possibly being TRBD2 (5 bases). With 4 bases removed from V and 6 bases from J, the gap between germline ends came to 10 bases. This CDR3 has 13 amino acids. Germline assignment: CDR1 LGHDT and CDR2 YNNKEL (reference sequence).

The chain couples TRBV2 to TRBJ1-5; 9 bases fit TRBD1. The J segment lost 0 bases and the V segment lost 4 bases, leaving 13 bases of the junction unmatched. The CDR3 length is 19 residues. Germline V lookup: CDR1 SNHLY, CDR2 FYNNEI. The CDR3 sequence: CASSVELTGGSYSNQPQHF. CDR3 sequence (DNA): TGTGCCAGCAGTGTTGAATTGACAGGGGGAAGTTATAGCAATCAGCCCCAGCATTTT.

The V and J genes are TRBV3-1 (or the pseudogene TRBV3-2) and TRBJ1-4, with 9 bases lining up with TRBD1. J was trimmed by 8 bases and V by 4 bases; bases with no gene match: 8. The germline V gene has CDR1 LGHDT and CDR2 YNNKEL (reference sequence). The CDR3 totals 15 residues. The CDR3 reads CASSPAGQGGEKLFF. The DNA for the CDR3 is TGTGCCAGCAGCCCCGCGGGACAGGGTGGGGAAAAACTGTTTTTT.

The chain joins TRBV5-1 to TRBJ1-4; D might be TRBD1 (5 bases). Trimming pared 1 base from V and 3 bases from J, leaving 7 bases between. CDR1 and CDR2 (germline): SGHRS, YFSETQ. The CDR3 runs 14 residues. As DNA, the CDR3 is TGCGCCAGCAGCTTGCTAGGGGCTAATGAAAAACTGTTTTTT. Its protein product is CASSLLGANEKLFF.

The chain uses TRBV4-3 and TRBJ2-3; 11 nucleotides align to TRBD2. After removal of 3 bases from V and 0 bases from J, the junction contained 5 bases not matched to a gene. The CDR3 covers 17 residues. CDR1 LGHNA and CDR2 YSLEER come from the germline V gene. In DNA form, the CDR3 reads TGCGCCAGCAGCCAGGCGACTAGCGGGGAAAGCACAGATACGCAGTATTTT. Translation: CASSQATSGESTDTQYF.

The chain combines TRBV6-5 with TRBJ1-2; TRBD1 matches at 8 bases. Germline V gene data show CDR1 as MNHEY and CDR2 as SVGAGI. The CDR3 totals 14 residues. V shed 6 bases and J 3 bases; nucleotides not matched to a gene: 6. CDR3 DNA sequence: TGTGCCAGCAGAAGGCAGGGGGCGGACTATGGCTACACCTTC. Its protein is CASRRQGADYGYTF.

The V and J genes are TRBV10-3 and TRBJ1-5, with D unclear. Trimming took 5 bases from V and 2 from J, leaving 13 bases between them. The CDR3 totals 15 residues. Germline assignment: CDR1 ENHRY and CDR2 SYGVKD. CDR3 region: CAISNSGLGNQPQHF. The CDR3 nucleotides are TGTGCCATCAGTAACAGTGGACTGGGCAATCAGCCCCAGCATTTT.

This chain links TRBV6-5 with TRBJ1-1, with 8 nucleotides matching TRBD1. Germline values: CDR1 MNHEY, CDR2 SVGAGI. V was pared by 7 bases and J by 5 bases, with 6 bases of the junction left unmatched. This CDR3 contains 13 residues. The CDR3, as DNA: TGTGCCAGCACCGGACAGGGCGCAACTGAAGCTTTCTTT. Amino acid sequence: CASTGQGATEAFF.

The rearrangement links TRBV4-3 to TRBJ1-2; 8 bases agree with TRBD1. This CDR3 contains 16 residues. V dropped 3 bases and J dropped 8; count of bases not matched to a gene: 14. Germline V lookup: CDR1 LGHNA, CDR2 YSLEER. As DNA, the CDR3 is TGCGCCAGCAGCCACCGACAAGGACAGGGCGGTGGGGGCTACACCTTC. Its protein product is CASSHRQGQGGGGYTF.

The chain's CDR3 is CASRPSDTRNTIYF. CDR3 bases: TGTGCCAGTAGGCCTTCGGACACAAGAAACACCATATATTTT. The chain couples TRBV19 to TRBJ1-3, with TRBD1 as a possible D gene (5 bases). This CDR3 is 14 amino acids long. V was trimmed by 6 bases and J by 5 bases, leaving 14 bases between them. Germline CDR1 and CDR2: LNHDA and SQIVND (reference sequence).